One and the same sample provided the 19 T cell receptor beta chains below, sequenced in a study of vaccination and CD4 T cells after COVID-19. Sequenced with the Oncomine TCR Beta short-read assay was DNA taken from cultured CD4+ T cells. TCRdb re-called the PCR reads through MiXCR, storing one row per CDR3 protein. The sample has about 7,000 distinct CDR3 sequences; less than 30% are singletons. Treatment meaning: roughly 11-day PBMC culture with coronavirus spike peptide pools or control peptides (ViraFEST assay). Their antigens remain unidentified. The starting material was CD4+ T cells from blood, cultured in vitro, obtained after SARS-CoV-2 vaccination. The receptor source for this set is a human donor who had recovered from COVID-19.

The rearrangement uses TRBV6-4 and TRBJ2-3, with 8 bases matching TRBD1. This CDR3 has 14 residues. CDR1 and CDR2 (germline): MRHNA, SNTAGT. With V trimmed by 6 bases and J by 2 bases, 4 bases remained unmatched. CDR3: CASSRTGFTDTQYF. The DNA of the CDR3 is TGTGCCAGCAGCCGGACAGGGTTCACAGATACGCAGTATTTT.

By its share, this clonotype is large. J is TRBJ1-5 and V is TRBV15, with D maybe TRBD1 (6 bases). Germline lookup yields CDR1 LNHNV and CDR2 YYDKDF (reference sequence). Trimming cost V 0 bases and J 1 base, with 16 bases left between them. This CDR3 is built from 18 residues. In DNA, the CDR3 is TGTGCCACCAGCAGAGATCGTTGGGGGCGCGGGAGCAATCAGCCCCAGCATTTT. Protein sequence: CATSRDRWGRGSNQPQHF.

The rearrangement uses TRBV27 and TRBJ1-1; 8 bases fit TRBD1. The CDR3 is 12 residues long. The J segment lost 5 bases and the V segment lost 7 bases, leaving 3 bases of the junction unmatched. The germline V gene has CDR1 MNHEY and CDR2 SMNVEV (reference sequence). CDR3 amino acids: CASTDRGTEAFF. Here the CDR3 DNA reads TGTGCCAGCACCGACAGGGGAACTGAAGCTTTCTTT.

The V call is TRBV24-1, the J call TRBJ2-5; TRBD2 matches at 9 bases. The junction had 7 bases not matched to a gene; V was cut back by 5 bases and J by 1 base. Germline-derived CDR1 and CDR2 are KGHDR and SFDVKD. This CDR3 has 16 amino acids. The DNA for the CDR3 is TGTGCCACCAGTGGTTCACTAGCGGGCCCCCAAGAGACCCAGTACTTC. It is translated as CATSGSLAGPQETQYF.

There are a few counts of this clonotype. The rearrangement links TRBV6-5 to TRBJ2-5; D not resolved. The germline V gene has CDR1 MNHEY and CDR2 SVGAGI. Deletions cut 2 bases from V and 9 bases from J, with 19 bases between. CDR3 length: 15 amino acids. This chain's CDR3 is CASSYPDFQEKAQYF. The CDR3 DNA reads as TGTGCCAGCAGTTACCCAGACTTCCAAGAGAAGGCCCAGTACTTC.

The chain uses TRBV21-1 and TRBJ1-5; the table's D call TRBD1 went unverified against the DNA. TRBV21-1 is a documented pseudogene. CDR3 length: 16 amino acids. The CDR3 DNA reads as TGTGCCAGCAGCCAATTCCCACAGGGATCCCGGCAGCCCCAGCATTTT. Translated, it gives CASSQFPQGSRQPQHF.

This clonotype was seen only a few times. V usage is TRBV28 and J usage is TRBJ1-2, with a tentative D call TRBD1 (5 bases). The germline CDR1 and CDR2 sequences are MDHEN and SYDVKM. CDR3 length: 14 amino acids. V was shortened by 5 bases and J by 7 bases, with 17 bases between the two germline ends. CDR3 sequence (DNA): TGTGCCAGCAGTCGTAGGCAGGGATGGACTGGCTACACCTTC. Protein product: CASSRRQGWTGYTF.

A few counts support this clonotype. This chain links TRBV11-3 with TRBJ2-1; D ambiguous. This CDR3 is built from 15 residues. The V end lost 5 bases, the J end lost 0 bases, and 11 bases lay between the germline ends. Germline CDR1 is SGHNT and CDR2 is YENEEA. This CDR3 reads CASSETGDSYNEQFF. Here the CDR3 DNA reads TGTGCCAGCAGCGAGACCGGAGACTCCTACAATGAGCAGTTCTTC.

This clonotype was detected only a few times. The V and J genes are TRBV10-3 and TRBJ1-5; 7 bases are a match to TRBD1. The germline gives CDR1 ENHRY, CDR2 SYGVKD. The CDR3 loop spans 16 amino acids. The ends lost 10 bases at V and 2 bases at J; junction bases unmatched: 14. The CDR3 spells CATGAQGGKGNQPQHF. The CDR3 DNA reads TGTGCCACGGGGGCCCAGGGGGGGAAAGGCAATCAGCCCCAGCATTTT.

This chain joins TRBV5-4 and TRBJ2-7, with 8 bases matching TRBD2. The V gene end was trimmed by 4 bases and the J gene end by 0 bases; junction bases not matched to a gene: 9. CDR3 length: 16 amino acids. The germline CDR1 and CDR2 sequences are SGHNT and YYREEE (reference sequence). The CDR3 loop reads CASSPAAGTSSYEQYF. The CDR3 DNA reads as TGTGCCAGCAGCCCCGCGGCTGGGACTAGCTCCTACGAGCAGTACTTC.

The chain carries TRBV29-1 and TRBJ1-2; TRBD1 matches at 7 bases. In germline, CDR1 is SQVTM, CDR2 ANQGSEA. The V segment lost 4 bases and the J segment 8 bases; nucleotides outside the gene matches: 22. The length of the CDR3 is 17 residues. The CDR3 coding sequence is TGCAGCGTTGCCCATTTGAGCCCTACAGGGGCGCGTGGAGGCTACACCTTC. It translates to CSVAHLSPTGARGGYTF.

The chain carries TRBV28 and TRBJ2-7, with 7 positions matching TRBD2. CDR3 length equals 15 residues. With V trimmed by 8 bases and J by 2 bases, 12 bases remained unmatched. Germline CDR1 is MDHEN and CDR2 is SYDVKM. CDR3 sequence (DNA): TGTGCCAGCGTCCCCCTCGCAGGGAGGGCCTACGAGCAGTACTTC. Its translation is CASVPLAGRAYEQYF.

The gene calls are TRBV15 and TRBJ2-3; TRBD2 might be the D (6 bases). CDR1 LNHNV and CDR2 YYDKDF come from the germline V gene (reference sequence). V lost 3 bases, J lost 6 bases, and 16 bases lay in between. The CDR3 runs to 15 residues. The CDR3 protein is CATSRRLVEGDTQYF. For the CDR3, the DNA is TGTGCCACCAGCAGGCGCTTGGTGGAGGGGGATACGCAGTATTTT. The variable domain in full, with the rest retrieved from reference TRBV15 and TRBJ2-3, is DAMVIQNPRYQVTQFGKPVTLSCSQTLNHNVMYWYQQKSSQAPKLLFHYYDKDFNNEADTPDNFQSRRPNTSFCFLDIRSPGLGDTAMYLCATSRRLVEGDTQYFGPGTRLTVL.

In this sample, this clonotype turned up once. V is TRBV12-3 or TRBV12-4 and J is TRBJ1-5; the match to TRBD1 covers 7 bases. The CDR3 length is 15 residues. The V segment lost 4 bases and the J segment 4 bases; nucleotides outside the gene matches: 7. The CDR3 loop reads CASSSRDRRNQPQHF. CDR3 in DNA: TGTGCCAGCAGTTCCCGGGACAGAAGGAATCAGCCCCAGCATTTT.

This clonotype is judged medium-sized. The V call is TRBV20-1, the J call TRBJ2-5, with D possibly TRBD2 on 6 matching bases. Trimming removed 7 bases at V and 2 bases at J, with 14 bases between. CDR3 length: 13 residues. Germline loops: CDR1 DFQATT, CDR2 SNEGSKA (reference sequence). As DNA, the CDR3 is TGCAGTGGTACGGGGGAACCACAAGAGACCCAGTACTTC. Translating gives CSGTGEPQETQYF.

The chain carries TRBV7-2 and TRBJ2-3, with 8 bases matching TRBD2. With V trimmed by 5 bases and J by 6 bases, 10 bases remained unmatched. Germline loops: CDR1 SGHTA, CDR2 FQGNSA. This CDR3 has 15 residues. The CDR3 coding sequence is TGTGCCAGCAGCGTAGTTCGCGGGAGGAGTGATACGCAGTATTTT. Translating it yields CASSVVRGRSDTQYF.

This clonotype is categorized as medium-sized. V gene TRBV20-1 combines with J gene TRBJ2-5; 10 bases align to TRBD2. With 6 bases clipped from V and 3 bases from J, the junction kept 7 bases outside the gene matches. Germline V gives CDR1 DFQATT, CDR2 SNEGSKA (reference sequence). This CDR3 has 14 residues. The CDR3 is CSAEAGGHEETQYF. The CDR3 nucleotides are TGCAGTGCCGAAGCGGGAGGGCATGAAGAGACCCAGTACTTC.

In this sample, this clonotype is medium-sized. V and J are TRBV20-1 and TRBJ1-5; 8 nucleotides line up with TRBD1. From germline, CDR1 is DFQATT and CDR2 SNEGSKA (reference sequence). The ends lost 3 bases at V and 6 bases at J; junction bases unmatched: 13. This CDR3 is 16 amino acids long. DNA for the CDR3: TGCAGTGCTAGTGTGGCAGGGGGCGCCTGGCTTCAGCCCCAGCATTTT. It is translated as CSASVAGGAWLQPQHF.

This clonotype was seen only a few times. This chain uses TRBV7-6 with TRBJ2-7, with 10 bases matching TRBD1. This CDR3 has 16 residues. Trimming took 1 base from V and 2 from J; bases not matched to a gene: 5. The germline V gene encodes CDR1 SGHVS and CDR2 FNYEAQ. As DNA, the CDR3 is TGTGCCAGCAGCTTAGAACCGGGACAGGGGACCTACGAGCAGTACTTC. Its translation: CASSLEPGQGTYEQYF.